The rows below give T cell receptor beta chains drawn from one sample of a study of blood T cell repertoires in COVID-19. Repertoires were generated with immunoSEQ multiplex PCR, while TCRdb's copy carries only in-frame clones and drops some. The table shows fewer than 400,000 clones, with approximately 92% occurring only once. Sequences were obtained from PBMCs or T cells enriched from blood (not recorded which). Every receptor here comes from a woman aged 25 to 39 who had recovered from COVID-19. The CDR3 runs from the conserved cysteine through the conserved F or W. Each record gives: CDR3 length, V gene, D gene, J gene, clone size, CDR3 protein, CDR3 DNA. D genes are given only for firm matches. Some rows have no size entry. The others give once, few or many, or a class for an expanded clone.

>13|TRBV7-2|-|TRBJ2-3|-
CASSLVLEDTQYF
TGTGCCAGCAGCTTAGTCCTTGAGGATACGCAGTATTTT
>15|TRBV28|TRBD1|TRBJ1-2|-
CASRGADRGPGGYTF
TGTGCCAGCAGAGGCGCAGACAGGGGGCCCGGAGGCTACACCTTC
>17|TRBV5-6|-|TRBJ1-6|-
CASSLGVGQPYNSPLHF
TGTGCCAGCAGCTTGGGGGTCGGACAGCCCTATAATTCACCCCTCCACTTT
>13|TRBV5-1|-|TRBJ1-6|-
CASSPGGNSPLHF
TGCGCCAGCAGCCCAGGAGGTAATTCACCCCTCCACTTT
>15|TRBV6-5|-|TRBJ1-3|-
CASSYQGNTGNTIYF
TGTGCCAGCAGTTATCAGGGAAACACTGGAAACACCATATATTTT
>15|TRBV13|-|TRBJ1-2|-
CASNTGQQVHHGYTF
TGTGCCAGCAACACTGGACAGCAGGTGCACCATGGCTACACCTTC
>13|TRBV30|TRBD1|TRBJ1-2|-
CACGRRGQGEYTF
TGTGCCTGCGGGAGGAGGGGACAGGGAGAATACACCTTC
>15|TRBV27|TRBD1|TRBJ1-1|few
CASSSSGTGAMRAFF
TGTGCCAGCAGTTCCTCCGGGACAGGGGCTATGCGAGCTTTCTTT
>12|TRBV3-1/TRBV3-2|-|TRBJ2-3|-
CASKGVRDTQYF
TGTGCCAGCAAGGGAGTACGAGATACGCAGTATTTT
>13|TRBV29-1|TRBD2|TRBJ2-1|-
CSVTTSGGNEQFF
TGCAGCGTTACAACTAGCGGAGGCAATGAGCAGTTCTTC
>16|TRBV3-1/TRBV3-2|TRBD1|TRBJ1-6|-
CASSQRTGAYNSPLHF
TGTGCCAGCAGCCAGAGGACAGGGGCTTATAATTCACCCCTCCACTTT
>14|TRBV5-1|TRBD2|TRBJ2-1|-
CASSLETSGNEQFF
TGCGCCAGCAGCTTAGAGACTAGCGGTAATGAGCAGTTCTTC
>16|TRBV28|TRBD1|TRBJ1-5|-
CASSFQGVQVSQPQHF
TGTGCCAGCAGTTTCCAGGGGGTTCAGGTCTCTCAGCCCCAGCATTTT
>15|TRBV28|-|TRBJ1-5|-
CASSLVRRANQPQHF
TGTGCCAGCAGTTTAGTGCGCCGCGCGAATCAGCCCCAGCATTTT
>13|TRBV6-1|-|TRBJ1-1|-
CASSEYQGTEAFF
TGTGCCAGCAGTGAGTATCAGGGTACTGAAGCTTTCTTT
>16|TRBV24-1|TRBD2|TRBJ2-1|-
CATSDIIAGNYNEQFF
TGTGCCACCAGTGATATAATAGCGGGTAACTACAATGAGCAGTTCTTC
>15|TRBV4-3|-|TRBJ2-2|-
CASSQDPRNTGELFF
TGCGCCAGCAGCCAAGATCCGCGGAACACCGGGGAGCTGTTTTTT
>15|TRBV5-4|TRBD1|TRBJ1-5|-
CASSSGTGRNQPQHF
TGTGCCAGCAGCTCAGGGACAGGGAGGAATCAGCCCCAGCATTTT
>13|TRBV2|-|TRBJ1-5|-
CASSLYSNQPQHF
TGTGCCAGCAGTTTATATAGCAATCAGCCCCAGCATTTT
>14|TRBV24-1|TRBD1|TRBJ1-1|-
CATSDGQGLTEAFF
TGTGCCACCAGTGACGGACAGGGGTTGACTGAAGCTTTCTTT
>13|TRBV28|TRBD1|TRBJ2-7|-
CASSSPTGNEQYF
TGTGCCAGCAGTTCACCGACAGGGAACGAGCAGTACTTC
>13|TRBV19|-|TRBJ2-3|-
CASRGGIADTQYF
TGTGCCAGTAGAGGAGGGATCGCAGATACGCAGTATTTT
>14|TRBV7-2|-|TRBJ1-6|-
CASSPRVWGPPLHF
TGTGCCAGCAGCCCCCGGGTGTGGGGGCCACCCCTCCACTTT
>16|TRBV13|-|TRBJ2-1|-
CASSDTGGSSYNEQFF
TGTGCCAGCAGTGACACCGGGGGTTCCTCCTACAATGAGCAGTTCTTC
>13|TRBV11-2|-|TRBJ1-2|-
CASSPLAARGYTF
TGTGCCAGCAGCCCACTGGCGGCTCGTGGCTACACCTTC
>17|TRBV24-1|TRBD1|TRBJ2-1|-
CATSDYSDRVGYNEQFF
TGTGCCACCAGTGATTACTCGGACAGGGTGGGATACAATGAGCAGTTCTTC
>14|TRBV2|-|TRBJ1-5|-
CASRRGLSNQPQHF
TGTGCCAGCAGAAGAGGACTTAGCAATCAGCCCCAGCATTTT
>12|TRBV24-1|-|TRBJ2-5|-
CATSDLSETQYF
TGTGCCACCAGTGATTTATCGGAGACCCAGTACTTC
>16|TRBV7-2|TRBD1|TRBJ1-5|-
CASSALRDRKNQPQHF
TGTGCCAGCAGCGCCCTCCGGGACAGAAAGAATCAGCCCCAGCATTTT